The clone carrying this TCR beta chain was found many times. The target antigen is unknown. The data originate from a study of CD8 T cells in ankylosing spondylitis. Whole-study findings and limits: Before this, some motif variants had been reported in reactive arthritis synovial fluid and blood. As reported, disease-linked clones showed significant enrichment in matched ankylosing spondylitis synovial fluid. The disease-linked clones had a CD8+ phenotype and low blood frequencies.

In making TCR beta libraries, quantitative 5'-RACE with molecular barcodes was used. MiXCR, run by TCRdb on the 5' RACE reads, gives a single entry per CDR3 protein. Found here are about 220,000 distinct CDR3 sequences, 20% to 30% of them singletons; the top ten hold about 6.2%. Trimming removed 3 bases from V and 8 bases from J, with 13 bases in between. The CDR3 spans 12 residues. The germline V gene encodes CDR1 SQVTM and CDR2 ANQGSEA. Sequencing was performed on blood, either unsorted or a sorted T cell fraction (not recorded which). V usage is TRBV29-1 and J usage is TRBJ1-2; D is undetermined. The sequence derives from a male donor with ankylosing spondylitis or in good health (not recorded which). The CDR3 sequence is CSVDSGYGGYTF. DNA of the CDR3: TGCAGCGTTGATTCGGGGTACGGAGGCTACACCTTC.